A selection of T cell receptor beta chains follows, all from one sample in a study of T-cell memory formation after mild COVID-19. TCRdb analysed the 5' RACE reads with MiXCR anew, one entry per CDR3 protein. The sample includes 540,000 or so distinct CDR3 sequences, around 21% seen only once; the top ten take approximately 13%. The sample taken for sequencing was PBMCs or a T cell subset sorted from them (not recorded which). The receptors shown here come from an adult woman who had mild COVID-19 (a few samples of this study predate the infection). Cell type and time point are not known. CDR3s include the opening cysteine and the closing phenylalanine or tryptophan. The D gene is left open where the match is weak. Size values are once, few and many counts, or a class for expanded clones, and some rows have none.

clone size	V gene	J gene	D gene	CDR3 protein	CDR3 DNA
.	TRBV4-1	TRBJ2-7	.	CASSPAQGYEQYF	TGCGCCAGCAGCCCAGCTCAAGGCTACGAGCAGTACTTC
.	TRBV18	TRBJ2-1	TRBD1	CASSPLADRGGLHNEQFF	TGTGCCAGCTCACCACTTGCGGACAGGGGTGGTTTGCACAATGAGCAGTTCTTC
.	TRBV6-5	TRBJ2-5	.	CASSYTLLTTRRETQYF	TGTGCCAGCAGTTACACCCTACTGACTACTCGGCGGGAGACCCAGTACTTC
few	TRBV20-1	TRBJ2-4	.	CSARDYHRVAKNIQYF	TGCAGTGCTAGAGACTATCACAGGGTAGCCAAAAACATTCAGTACTTC
few	TRBV5-5	TRBJ2-4	TRBD2	CASNSRGGNIQYF	TGTGCCAGCAATAGTCGGGGGGGAAACATTCAGTACTTC
few	TRBV12-3/TRBV12-4	TRBJ2-3	.	CASSSDANTQYF	TGTGCCAGCAGTTCGGACGCCAATACGCAGTATTTT
.	TRBV12-3/TRBV12-4	TRBJ2-7	TRBD1	CASSLGTGVIGEQYF	TGTGCCAGCAGTTTGGGGACAGGGGTAATCGGCGAGCAGTACTTC
.	TRBV19	TRBJ1-2	TRBD1	CASSINGQGISGYTF	TGTGCCAGTAGTATTAACGGACAGGGGATCAGTGGCTACACCTTC
.	TRBV7-2	TRBJ1-1	TRBD1	CASSFRQGQNTEAFF	TGTGCCAGCAGCTTCCGACAGGGACAGAACACTGAAGCTTTCTTT
few	TRBV5-6	TRBJ1-1	.	CASSLGGARDAEAFF	TGTGCCAGCAGCTTGGGGGGGGCTAGGGACGCTGAAGCTTTCTTT
few	TRBV7-9	TRBJ2-1	TRBD2	CASSNPALAGNEQFF	TGTGCCAGCAGCAACCCGGCACTAGCGGGGAATGAGCAGTTCTTC
.	TRBV12-3/TRBV12-4	TRBJ1-2	TRBD1	CASSPDRGPGYTF	TGTGCCAGCAGTCCCGACAGGGGCCCTGGCTACACCTTC
.	TRBV11-2	TRBJ1-2	TRBD1	CASSVTGAGTYGYTF	TGTGCCAGCAGCGTAACAGGGGCGGGGACCTATGGCTACACCTTC
.	TRBV25-1	TRBJ1-2	.	CASSELDNYGYTF	TGTGCCAGCAGTGAATTGGACAACTATGGCTACACCTTC
few	TRBV4-2	TRBJ2-5	TRBD1	CASSPQGKETQYF	TGTGCCAGCAGCCCACAGGGGAAAGAGACCCAGTACTTC
.	TRBV2	TRBJ2-3	.	CASRSKGTNTDTQYF	TGTGCCAGCAGGTCTAAGGGTACTAACACAGATACGCAGTATTTT
.	TRBV3-1	TRBJ2-1	.	CASSRFNTGYSKPFF	TGTGCCAGCAGCCGATTTAATACAGGGTACTCTAAGCCATTCTTC
many	TRBV9	TRBJ2-7	.	CASSVGTTNYEQYF	TGTGCCAGCAGCGTAGGGACTACCAACTACGAGCAGTACTTC
.	TRBV7-2	TRBJ2-2	.	CASSFDGGQGGELFF	TGTGCCAGCAGCTTTGATGGGGGGCAGGGCGGGGAGCTGTTTTTT
.	TRBV19	TRBJ1-2	TRBD1	CASSVWTGGSGYTF	TGTGCCAGTAGTGTTTGGACAGGGGGCAGCGGCTACACCTTC
.	TRBV7-7	TRBJ2-5	.	CASSLLGTETQYF	TGTGCTAGCAGCTTGTTAGGGACAGAGACCCAGTACTTC
few	TRBV4-1	TRBJ2-5	.	CASSQEYPGVGETQYF	TGCGCCAGCAGCCAAGAATATCCAGGGGTGGGGGAGACCCAGTACTTC
.	TRBV5-1	TRBJ2-7	.	CASSSAGQLGTYEQYF	TGCGCCAGCAGCTCAGCCGGACAGCTTGGGACCTACGAGCAGTACTTC
.	TRBV4-1	TRBJ2-2	.	CASSGLSGTNTGELFF	TGCGCCAGCAGCGGGCTCTCGGGCACCAACACCGGGGAGCTGTTTTTT
.	TRBV12-3/TRBV12-4	TRBJ2-5	.	CASSSGVEETQYF	TGTGCCAGCAGTTCCGGCGTCGAAGAGACCCAGTACTTC
many	TRBV7-7	TRBJ2-5	TRBD1	CASSLGQGRRETQYF	TGTGCTAGCAGCTTGGGACAGGGGCGCCGGGAGACCCAGTACTTC
.	TRBV18	TRBJ2-5	.	CASSPNDRETQYF	TGTGCCAGCTCACCGAATGACAGGGAGACCCAGTACTTC
.	TRBV9	TRBJ2-3	.	CASSVGTASTDTQYF	TGTGCCAGCAGCGTAGGTACGGCTAGCACAGATACGCAGTATTTT
.	TRBV29-1	TRBJ2-3	.	CSVAASKDTQYF	TGCAGCGTTGCGGCTAGCAAAGATACGCAGTATTTT
.	TRBV7-8	TRBJ2-1	.	CASSSPRTASSYNEQFF	TGTGCCAGCAGCTCTCCCCGGACGGCAAGCTCCTACAATGAGCAGTTCTTC
.	TRBV6-2/TRBV6-3	TRBJ2-7	TRBD1	CASSYSSGTGYEQYF	TGTGCCAGCAGTTACTCGAGTGGGACAGGCTACGAGCAGTACTTC
.	TRBV4-1	TRBJ2-7	.	CASSQQGNIYEQYF	TGCGCCAGCAGCCAGCAGGGGAATATCTACGAGCAGTACTTC
.	TRBV5-1	TRBJ1-1	.	CASSLGEINTEAFF	TGCGCCAGCAGCCTGGGGGAGATTAACACTGAAGCTTTCTTT
few	TRBV2	TRBJ2-5	TRBD2	CASTPNGGGRETQYF	TGTGCCAGCACTCCGAACGGGGGAGGGAGGGAGACCCAGTACTTC
.	TRBV4-1	TRBJ1-4	.	CASSHRQDLNEKLFF	TGCGCCAGCAGCCACCGACAGGACCTGAATGAAAAACTGTTTTTT
.	TRBV9	TRBJ2-3	TRBD2	CASSAPLAGGLLSTDTQYF	TGTGCCAGCAGCGCCCCACTAGCGGGGGGGCTTCTGAGCACAGATACGCAGTATTTT
few	TRBV7-6	TRBJ1-1	.	CASSAQGRNGAFF	TGTGCCAGCAGCGCTCAGGGGCGGAATGGGGCTTTCTTT
.	TRBV18	TRBJ1-5	TRBD1	CASSEVGTGGQPQHF	TGTGCCAGCTCAGAGGTCGGGACAGGGGGCCAGCCCCAGCATTTT
.	TRBV10-3	TRBJ2-7	TRBD1	CAISEGTGDGSYEQYF	TGTGCCATCAGTGAGGGGACAGGGGACGGCTCCTACGAGCAGTACTTC
.	TRBV12-3/TRBV12-4	TRBJ2-1	TRBD2	CASSSWTSGLNEQFF	TGTGCCAGCAGTAGTTGGACTAGCGGGCTTAATGAGCAGTTCTTC
.	TRBV2	TRBJ1-5	.	CATAPTDSNQPQHF	TGTGCCACCGCCCCCACCGATAGCAATCAGCCCCAGCATTTT
few	TRBV7-8	TRBJ1-1	.	CASSADTLSLSTEAFF	TGTGCCAGCAGCGCGGACACCCTTAGCCTAAGCACTGAAGCTTTCTTT
few	TRBV19	TRBJ1-5	TRBD1	CASKETGGFQPQHF	TGTGCCAGTAAAGAGACAGGGGGTTTTCAGCCCCAGCATTTT
.	TRBV6-2/TRBV6-3	TRBJ2-5	.	CASSYVGGTQYF	TGTGCCAGCAGTTACGTAGGAGGGACCCAGTACTTC
.	TRBV6-4	TRBJ2-4	.	CASSDSGSSGIQYF	TGTGCCAGCAGTGACTCGGGTTCCTCAGGCATTCAGTACTTC
few	TRBV12-3/TRBV12-4	TRBJ2-6	.	CASTQGANVLTF	TGTGCCAGCACGCAAGGGGCCAACGTCCTGACTTTC
.	TRBV14	TRBJ2-1	.	CASSQRQESYNEQFF	TGTGCCAGCAGCCAGAGACAAGAATCCTACAATGAGCAGTTCTTC
few	TRBV12-3/TRBV12-4	TRBJ2-2	TRBD1	CASSSGQANTGELFF	TGTGCCAGCAGCTCTGGACAGGCCAACACCGGGGAGCTGTTTTTT
few	TRBV24-1	TRBJ2-1	TRBD2	CATSVAGGHNEQFF	TGTGCCACCAGTGTGGCGGGAGGCCACAATGAGCAGTTCTTC
.	TRBV12-3/TRBV12-4	TRBJ1-5	.	CASSRRDTNQPQHF	TGTGCCAGCAGTCGCCGGGACACTAATCAGCCCCAGCATTTT
.	TRBV20-1	TRBJ2-5	TRBD2	CSADSGGAVETQYF	TGCAGTGCCGATAGCGGGGGGGCAGTAGAGACCCAGTACTTC